The T cell receptor beta chain under discussion was sequenced for a study of cytomegalovirus exposure and HLA in healthy donors. This CDR3 has 13 residues. Trimming took 6 bases from V and 2 from J, leaving 9 bases between them. Germline assignment: CDR1 MNHEY and CDR2 SMNVEV (reference sequence). Researchers ran the PCR with 60 Vbeta and 13 Jbeta primers. In the authors' methods: In a later analysis, of around 85 million unique beta chains, about 12 million appeared in at least two donors. The data were produced by immunoSEQ multiplex PCR, yet TCRdb's version contains in-frame clones alone and is incomplete. V and J calls and clone size follow that table, whereas D and trimming were derived from the DNA. The sample contains hundreds of thousands of clones, roughly two thirds of which appear only once. Overall study findings and caveats: Indistinguishability led to the exclusion of some V segments, TRBV6-2 and TRBV6-3 included. Researchers catalogued some 160 TCR beta chains as cytomegalovirus-associated.

About this clone itself: Its target is unknown.

Specimen: PBMCs. This chain joins TRBV27 and TRBJ2-3; D is perhaps TRBD1 (5 bases). The sequence derives from a female donor in good health and CMV-seronegative. In DNA form, the CDR3 reads TGTGCCAGCAGCCGCAGGGACACAGATACGCAGTATTTT. Amino acid sequence: CASSRRDTDTQYF.